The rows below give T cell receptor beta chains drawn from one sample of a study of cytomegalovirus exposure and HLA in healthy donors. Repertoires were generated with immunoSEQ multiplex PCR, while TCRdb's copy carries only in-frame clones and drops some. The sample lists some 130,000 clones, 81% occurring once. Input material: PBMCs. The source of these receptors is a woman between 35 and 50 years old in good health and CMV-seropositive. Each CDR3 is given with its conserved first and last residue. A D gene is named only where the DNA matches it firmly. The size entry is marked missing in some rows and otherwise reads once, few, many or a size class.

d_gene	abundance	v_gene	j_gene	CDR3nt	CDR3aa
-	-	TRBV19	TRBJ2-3	TGTGCCAGTAGTACCCGGGACACCGATACGCAGTATTTT	CASSTRDTDTQYF
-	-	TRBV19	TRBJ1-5	TGTGCCAGTAGTATCGCAGGGGACGAGAGGCAGCCCCAGCATTTT	CASSIAGDERQPQHF
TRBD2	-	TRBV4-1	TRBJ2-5	TGCGCCAGCAGCCAGGGAAGCGGGGGGAGGGAGACCCAGTACTTC	CASSQGSGGRETQYF
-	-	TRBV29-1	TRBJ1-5	TGCAGCGCCCAGGAGGGGAATCAGCCCCAGCATTTT	CSAQEGNQPQHF
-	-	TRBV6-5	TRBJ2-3	TGTGCCAGCAGTTACTCGTGGGGCGGTGGCACAGATACGCAGTATTTT	CASSYSWGGGTDTQYF
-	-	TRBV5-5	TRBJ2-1	TGTGCCAGCAGCTCCAGGGCAGGGGAGCAGTTCTTC	CASSSRAGEQFF
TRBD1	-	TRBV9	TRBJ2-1	TGTGCCAGCAGCGTGACAGGGGGCAATGAGCAGTTCTTC	CASSVTGGNEQFF
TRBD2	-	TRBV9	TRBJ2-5	TGTGCCAGCAGCGGGACAATTAGCGGGAGAGGTGAGACCCAGTACTTC	CASSGTISGRGETQYF
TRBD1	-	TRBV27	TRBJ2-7	TGTGCCAGCAGACCTTCCGGGACAGCCTACGAGCAGTACTTC	CASRPSGTAYEQYF
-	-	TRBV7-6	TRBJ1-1	TGTGCCAGCAGCTCAGGACGGGGGACTGAAGCTTTCTTT	CASSSGRGTEAFF
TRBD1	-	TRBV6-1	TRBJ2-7	TGTGCCAGCATCTCCGGGACAGGGTCCCACGAGCAGTACTTC	CASISGTGSHEQYF
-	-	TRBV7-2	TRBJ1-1	TGTGCCAGCAGCGAAGGGAGGGGGGTCACTGAAGCTTTCTTT	CASSEGRGVTEAFF
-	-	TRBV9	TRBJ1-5	TGTGCCAGCAGCGTAGACTTCGGCAATCAGCCCCAGCATTTT	CASSVDFGNQPQHF
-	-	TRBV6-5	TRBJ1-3	TGTGCCAGCAGCCCCGCGGGGTTCTCTGGAAACACCATATATTTT	CASSPAGFSGNTIYF
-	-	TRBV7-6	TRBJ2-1	TGTGCCAGCAGCTTAGCGGGGTACGGTAAGACAGTCTACAATGAGCAGTTCTTC	CASSLAGYGKTVYNEQFF
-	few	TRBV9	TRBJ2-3	TGTGCCAGCAGCGTAGTCTTAGCAGATACGCAGTATTTT	CASSVVLADTQYF
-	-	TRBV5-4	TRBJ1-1	TGTGCCAGCAGCTTATTAGCAAGTGAAGCTTTCTTT	CASSLLASEAFF
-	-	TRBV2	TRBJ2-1	TGTGCCAGCAGGACGACAGGACTTTCCTACAATGAGCAGTTCTTC	CASRTTGLSYNEQFF
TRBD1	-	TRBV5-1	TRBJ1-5	TGCGCCAGCAGCCCACTGACAGGGGAGCCCCAGCATTTT	CASSPLTGEPQHF
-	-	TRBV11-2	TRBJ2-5	TGTGCCAGCAGCTTAGCCACGGGGGTCCAAGAGGCCCAGTACTTC	CASSLATGVQEAQYF
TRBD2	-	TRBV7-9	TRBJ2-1	TGTGCCAGCAGCTCCCCGGGACTAGCGGGGGGGCCGGGCAATGAGCAGTTCTTC	CASSSPGLAGGPGNEQFF
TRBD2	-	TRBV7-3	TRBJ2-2	TGTGCCAGCAGCTTAGCGGGGGACAACACCGGGGAGCTGTTTTTT	CASSLAGDNTGELFF
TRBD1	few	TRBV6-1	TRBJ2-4	TGTGCCAGCAGTGACCTGGGACAGGGTGGTACCAAAAACATTCAGTACTTC	CASSDLGQGGTKNIQYF
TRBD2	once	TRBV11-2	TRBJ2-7	TGTGCCAGCAGCTTCGTTTTGGAGACTAGCGGGAGGACCTACGAGCAGTACTTC	CASSFVLETSGRTYEQYF
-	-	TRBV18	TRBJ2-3	TGTGCCAGCTCACCCACCCCGGCTAGCCCGACGGGTACGCAGTATTTT	CASSPTPASPTGTQYF
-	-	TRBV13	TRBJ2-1	TGTGCCAGCAGCTTAAAATCGGGTGAGCAGTTCTTC	CASSLKSGEQFF
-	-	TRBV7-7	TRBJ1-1	TGTGCTAGCAGCTTATCAGAAAACACTGAAGCTTTCTTT	CASSLSENTEAFF
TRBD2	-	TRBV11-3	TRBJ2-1	TGTGCCAGCAGCTTAAGGAGCGGGAGGACGGATAATGAGCAGTTCTTC	CASSLRSGRTDNEQFF
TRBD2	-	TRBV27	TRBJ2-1	TGTGCCAGCAGTTTAGCTCCTGGGACTAGCCTCTCCTACAATGAGCAGTTCTTC	CASSLAPGTSLSYNEQFF
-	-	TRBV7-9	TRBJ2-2	TGTGCCAGCAGCTCTCCTCGGGAGCTGTTTTTT	CASSSPRELFF
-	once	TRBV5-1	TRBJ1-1	TGCGCCAGCAGCTTGGCGGGGGGATTCACTGAAGCTTTCTTT	CASSLAGGFTEAFF
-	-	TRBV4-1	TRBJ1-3	TGCGCCAGCAGCCAAGTACAGGGAGGAAACACCATATATTTT	CASSQVQGGNTIYF
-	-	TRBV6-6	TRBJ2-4	TGTGCCAGCAAAGACACCTGGGGAGACAAAAACATTCAGTACTTC	CASKDTWGDKNIQYF
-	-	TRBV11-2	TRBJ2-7	TGTGCCAGCGGACGGACAAGCGTAGCCGGCTACGAGCAGTACTTC	CASGRTSVAGYEQYF
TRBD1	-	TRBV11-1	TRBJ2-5	TGTGCCAGCAGCTTCGGAATCAGGGGGCAAGAGACCCAGTACTTC	CASSFGIRGQETQYF
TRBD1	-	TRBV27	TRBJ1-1	TGTGCCAGCAGTTTCGGGACAGCGAACACTGAAGCTTTCTTT	CASSFGTANTEAFF
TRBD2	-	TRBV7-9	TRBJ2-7	TGTGCCAGCAGCTTTGGGGAGGGCTACGAGCAGTACTTC	CASSFGEGYEQYF